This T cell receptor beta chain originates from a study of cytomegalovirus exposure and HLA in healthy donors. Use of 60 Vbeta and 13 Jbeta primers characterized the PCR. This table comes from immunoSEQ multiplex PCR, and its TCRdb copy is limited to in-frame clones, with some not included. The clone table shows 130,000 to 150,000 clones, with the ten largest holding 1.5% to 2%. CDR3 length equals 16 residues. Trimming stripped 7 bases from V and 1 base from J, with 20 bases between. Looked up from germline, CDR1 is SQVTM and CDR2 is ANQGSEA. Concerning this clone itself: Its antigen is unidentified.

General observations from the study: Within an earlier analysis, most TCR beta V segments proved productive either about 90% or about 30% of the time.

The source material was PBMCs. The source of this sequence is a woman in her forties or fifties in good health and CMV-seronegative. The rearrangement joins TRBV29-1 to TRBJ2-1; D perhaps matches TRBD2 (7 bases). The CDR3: CSAEVRGRGSYNEQFF. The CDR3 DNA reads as TGCAGCGCCGAGGTGCGGGGGCGGGGTTCCTACAATGAGCAGTTCTTC.